This T cell receptor beta chain was profiled in a study of T-cell memory formation after mild COVID-19. Via MiXCR, TCRdb re-called the 5' RACE reads, giving one row per CDR3 protein. The table shows 270,000 or so distinct CDR3 sequences, with approximately 15% occurring only once. This clonotype was observed many times. The CDR3 runs to 17 residues. V lost 0 bases, J lost 6 bases, and 13 bases stayed unmatched. The germline gives CDR1 MGHRA, CDR2 YSYEKL. This sequence originates from a man aged 18 to 30 who had mild COVID-19 (a few samples of this study predate the infection). Cell type and time point are not known. The specimen sequenced was PBMCs or a T cell subset sorted from them (not recorded which). The chain links TRBV4-1 to TRBJ2-7, with 8 bases fitting TRBD1. CDR3 in DNA: TGCGCCAGCAGCCAAGATCCGCCCCAGGGGGCGCGCCGCGAGCAGTACTTC. Encoded protein: CASSQDPPQGARREQYF.